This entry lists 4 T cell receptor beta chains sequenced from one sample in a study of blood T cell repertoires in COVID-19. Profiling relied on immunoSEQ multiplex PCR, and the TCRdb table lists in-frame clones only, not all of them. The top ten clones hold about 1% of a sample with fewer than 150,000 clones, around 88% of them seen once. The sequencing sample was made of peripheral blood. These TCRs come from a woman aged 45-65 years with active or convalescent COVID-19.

CDR3 sequence: CASSIDPTGEQFF. CDR3 coding DNA: TGTGCCAGTAGTATAGATCCGACGGGTGAGCAGTTCTTC. The chain links TRBV19 to TRBJ2-1; D gene unclear. CDR3 length: 13 amino acids. V lost 0 bases to trimming and J lost 9 bases, with 9 bases between them. Germline CDR1 is LNHDA and CDR2 is SQIVND (reference sequence).

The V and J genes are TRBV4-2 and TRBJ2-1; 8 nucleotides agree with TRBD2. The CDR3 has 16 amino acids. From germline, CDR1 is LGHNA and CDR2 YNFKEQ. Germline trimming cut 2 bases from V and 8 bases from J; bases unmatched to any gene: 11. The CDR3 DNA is TGTGCCAGCAGCCAAACGGGACTAGTTATTCGCGATGAGCAGTTCTTC. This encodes CASSQTGLVIRDEQFF.

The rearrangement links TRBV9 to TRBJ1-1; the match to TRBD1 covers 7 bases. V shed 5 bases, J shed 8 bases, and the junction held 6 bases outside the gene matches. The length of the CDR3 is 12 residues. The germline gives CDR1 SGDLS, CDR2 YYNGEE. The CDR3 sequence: CASRGDSQEAFF. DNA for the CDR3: TGTGCCAGCAGAGGGGACAGTCAAGAAGCTTTCTTT.

CDR3 DNA: TGTGCCAGCAGTGGCGGCGGGCCAACACTAGCCAAAAACATTCAGTACTTC. Its protein product is CASSGGGPTLAKNIQYF. The chain is built from TRBV6-1 and TRBJ2-4; a weak D match, TRBD2 (5 bases). The CDR3 consists of 17 residues. V was cut by 4 bases and J by 0 bases, with 16 bases left in between. The germline CDR1 and CDR2 sequences are MNHNS and SASEGT.